These 10 T cell receptor beta chains share one sample of origin, sequenced in a study of spatial heterogeneity in lung cancer. Stated time point: sample taken at primary tumor resection. TCRdb independently ran MiXCR on the 5' RACE reads; one entry per CDR3 protein. This table has fewer than 15,000 distinct CDR3 sequences, 4.5% to 6% appearing once. Findings and caveats of the study: Tumor mutation counts were tracked by expanded intratumoral alpha and beta TCR counts.

Their target antigens are unknown. The sequences come from lung tumor tissue, collected at surgery. The receptors were gathered from a female donor with early-stage non-small cell lung cancer.

Within the sample, this clonotype is medium-sized. The chain is built from TRBV12-3 or TRBV12-4 and TRBJ2-1, with TRBD2 matching 7 bases. The CDR3 loop spans 13 amino acids. V gave up 7 bases and J gave up 10 bases; unmatched junction bases: 10. CDR3 sequence: CASTLVGGVEQFF. The CDR3 DNA follows: TGTGCCAGCACCCTCGTGGGAGGGGTCGAGCAGTTCTTC.

At least ten counts were recorded for this clonotype. The chain carries TRBV2 and TRBJ2-1; D perhaps matches TRBD1 (5 bases). Trimming pared 5 bases from V and 3 bases from J, leaving 11 bases between. The CDR3 spans 14 residues. Per the germline V gene, CDR1 is SNHLY and CDR2 is FYNNEI. In nucleotides, the CDR3 is TGTGCCAGCAGTCCTAATCAGGGCTACAATGAGCAGTTCTTC. Amino acids: CASSPNQGYNEQFF.

This clonotype has at least ten counts. This chain links TRBV6-5 with TRBJ1-4; D unresolved. V dropped 2 bases and J dropped 4 bases, with 14 bases sitting between them. The germline V gene encodes CDR1 MNHEY and CDR2 SVGAGI. The CDR3 extends over 16 amino acids. The CDR3 sequence is CASSYSHRIINEKLFF. Here the CDR3 DNA reads TGTGCCAGCAGTTACAGCCACAGAATAATTAATGAAAAACTGTTTTTT.

This clonotype was found many times. The V gene is TRBV29-1, the J gene TRBJ1-2; the D gene is possibly TRBD1 (5 bases). This CDR3 is 12 amino acids long. The germline gives CDR1 SQVTM, CDR2 ANQGSEA. Trimming removed 4 bases at V and 8 bases at J, with 14 bases between. In nucleotides, the CDR3 is TGCAGCGTTGGGATACGGGGGGGAGGCTACACCTTC. This encodes CSVGIRGGGYTF. The full variable domain, in which reference TRBV29-1 and TRBJ1-2 provide the parts outside the CDR3, is SAVISQKPSRDICQRGTSLTIQCQVDSQVTMMFWYRQQPGQSLTLIATANQGSEATYESGFVIDKFPISRPNLTFSTLTVSNMSPEDSSIYLCSVGIRGGGYTFGSGTRLTVV.

Ten or more counts support this clonotype. CDR3 in DNA: TGCGCCAGCAGCCCCGACCGGGGACTAGCTCAAGAGACCCAGTACTTC. This translates into CASSPDRGLAQETQYF. The V and J genes are TRBV4-1 and TRBJ2-5, with TRBD2 matching over 9 bases. CDR3 length: 16 amino acids. The ends lost 4 bases at V and 2 bases at J; junction bases unmatched: 8. The germline V gene has CDR1 MGHRA and CDR2 YSYEKL.

This clonotype is categorized as medium-sized. This CDR3 reads CASSLTGWTEKLFF. The CDR3 bases are TGTGCCAGCAGCTTAACGGGGTGGACTGAAAAACTGTTTTTT. This chain links TRBV7-9 with TRBJ1-4; D ambiguous. Germline V lookup: CDR1 SEHNR, CDR2 FQNEAQ (reference sequence). Deletions cut 2 bases from V and 7 bases from J, with 11 bases between. The CDR3 is 14 amino acids.

This clonotype appeared many times. V is TRBV20-1 and J is TRBJ2-5; TRBD1 or TRBD2 may be the D gene (5 bases each). Germline V gene sequence: CDR1 DFQATT, CDR2 SNEGSKA (reference sequence). The V gene lost 1 base and the J gene lost 5 bases, with 26 bases spanning the gap. This CDR3 has 18 amino acids. Written as DNA, the CDR3 is TGCAGTGCTAGAGTCTCTCGGATTTCGGGGCGGATTGGCGAGACCCAGTACTTC. Residues: CSARVSRISGRIGETQYF.

This clonotype was recorded many times. The chain is built from TRBV11-2 and TRBJ1-4; D ambiguous. V dropped 1 base and J dropped 2 bases, with 8 bases sitting between them. Germline CDR1 reads SGHAT; CDR2 reads FQNNGV. This CDR3 comprises 15 residues. The DNA of the CDR3 is TGTGCCAGCAGCTTAGGAGGGTCGACTAATGAAAAACTGTTTTTT. Protein product: CASSLGGSTNEKLFF.

This clonotype was counted ten times or more. The chain combines TRBV27 with TRBJ1-2; TRBD1 matches at 8 bases. CDR1 is MNHEY, CDR2 SMNVEV, per germline (reference sequence). CDR3 length: 17 residues. V was pared by 6 bases and J by 1 base, with 13 bases of the junction left unmatched. This CDR3 is CASSLQGDTWSNYGYTF. The CDR3 region has the DNA TGTGCCAGCAGCCTACAGGGGGACACCTGGAGTAACTATGGCTACACCTTC.

This clonotype occurred many times. The chain joins TRBV5-5 to TRBJ2-3; unclear D gene. V gave up 6 bases and J gave up 9 bases, with 14 bases separating them. CDR1 and CDR2 from the germline V gene are SGHKS and YYEKEE (reference sequence). CDR3 length: 12 residues. For the CDR3, the DNA is TGTGCCAGCATGCTTGTGTTCGACACGCAGTATTTT. It specifies CASMLVFDTQYF.